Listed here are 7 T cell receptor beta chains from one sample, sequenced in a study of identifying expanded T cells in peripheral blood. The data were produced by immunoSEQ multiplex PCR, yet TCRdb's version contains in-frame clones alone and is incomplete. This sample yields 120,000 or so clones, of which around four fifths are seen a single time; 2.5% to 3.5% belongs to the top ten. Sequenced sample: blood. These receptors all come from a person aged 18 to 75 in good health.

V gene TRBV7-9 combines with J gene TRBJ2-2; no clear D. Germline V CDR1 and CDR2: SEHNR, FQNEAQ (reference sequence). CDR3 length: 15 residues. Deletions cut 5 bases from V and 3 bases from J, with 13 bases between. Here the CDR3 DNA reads TGTGCCAGCAGCGCGGAGAATGTAGACACCGGGGAGCTGTTTTTT. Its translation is CASSAENVDTGELFF.

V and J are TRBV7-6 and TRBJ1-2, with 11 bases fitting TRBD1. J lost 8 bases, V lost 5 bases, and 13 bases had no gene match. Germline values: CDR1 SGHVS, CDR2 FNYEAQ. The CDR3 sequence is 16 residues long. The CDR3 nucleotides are TGTGCCAGCAGCAGGACAGGGGGCGTACTCAGTGAAGGCTACACCTTC. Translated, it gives CASSRTGGVLSEGYTF.

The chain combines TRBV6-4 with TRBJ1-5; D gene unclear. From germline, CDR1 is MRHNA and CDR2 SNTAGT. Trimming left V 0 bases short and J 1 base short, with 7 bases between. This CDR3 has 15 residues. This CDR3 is CASSDSPGSNQPQHF. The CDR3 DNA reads TGTGCCAGCAGTGACTCGCCGGGGAGCAATCAGCCCCAGCATTTT.

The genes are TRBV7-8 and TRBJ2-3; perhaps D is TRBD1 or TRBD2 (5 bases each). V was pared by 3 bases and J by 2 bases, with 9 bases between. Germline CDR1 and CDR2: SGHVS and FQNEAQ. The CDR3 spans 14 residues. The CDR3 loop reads CASSFWGNTDTQYF. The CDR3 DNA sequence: TGTGCCAGCAGCTTTTGGGGGAACACAGATACGCAGTATTTT.

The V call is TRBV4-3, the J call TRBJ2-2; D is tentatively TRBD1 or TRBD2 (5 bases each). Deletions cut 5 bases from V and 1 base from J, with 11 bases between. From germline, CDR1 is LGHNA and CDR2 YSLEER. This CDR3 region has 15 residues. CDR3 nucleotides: TGCGCCAGCAGCGAGGGACGGCTGAACACCGGGGAGCTGTTTTTT. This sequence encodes CASSEGRLNTGELFF.

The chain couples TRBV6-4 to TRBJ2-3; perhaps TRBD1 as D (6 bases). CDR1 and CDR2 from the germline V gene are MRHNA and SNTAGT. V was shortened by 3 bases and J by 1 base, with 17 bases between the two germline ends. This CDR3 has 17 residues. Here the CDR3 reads CASSERFDRLRTDTQYF. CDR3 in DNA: TGTGCCAGCAGTGAACGTTTCGACAGGTTGCGCACAGATACGCAGTATTTT.

The CDR3 reads CASSFSPGGDISKGYTF. In DNA, the CDR3 is TGTGCCAGCAGCTTTTCTCCCGGGGGAGATATTTCGAAAGGCTACACCTTC. V and J are TRBV7-2 and TRBJ1-2, with D possibly being TRBD1 (5 bases). Germline loops: CDR1 SGHTA, CDR2 FQGNSA. The V and J ends lost 3 bases and 8 bases respectively, with 25 bases between them. This CDR3 spans 17 amino acids.